This T cell receptor (beta chain) came from a study of persistence of HIV-infected CD4 T cells. As for the study in general: Blood samples, up to about 180 mL, came from multiple time points, except a couple of leukapheresis donors sampled once.

Nonspecific anti-CD3/anti-CD28 bead stimulation represents the broad CD4+ T cell repertoire. CD4+ T cells upregulating both CD40 ligand and CD69 were sorted as responding cells. Plasma HIV-1 RNA stayed below 50 copies/mL for at least 4 years. Turning to this clone: Its antigen remains unknown.

V dropped 0 bases and J dropped 7 bases, with 19 bases sitting between them. The CDR3 spans 18 residues. Germline lookup yields CDR1 LGHNA and CDR2 YSLEER. The libraries were made with immunoSEQ version 4 in survey mode. Data came from immunoSEQ multiplex PCR; TCRdb stores just in-frame clones and leaves some out. The sample consists of 40,000 to 55,000 clones, 85% to 90% of them appearing once. This TCR derives from an adult woman with HIV who was CMV-seropositive. This specimen consisted of CD4+ T cells sorted from PBMCs after approximately 20-hour stimulation, obtained from a patient who received antiretroviral therapy. This chain links TRBV4-3 with TRBJ1-6; no definite D call. This CDR3 is CASSQDAVSRRPNSPLHF. DNA for the CDR3: TGCGCCAGCAGCCAAGATGCGGTATCGAGACGTCCAAATTCACCCCTCCACTTT.